One and the same sample provided the 30 T cell receptor beta chains below, sequenced in a study of CD8 T cells in Susac syndrome. Reverse transcription of about 0.5 to 1 ug RNA was carried out with random hexamers. TCRdb re-analysed the immunoSEQ multiplex PCR reads in MiXCR, keeping a single row per CDR3 protein. The repertoire consists of more than 85,000 distinct CDR3 sequences, with just under 95% occurring once and the leading ten covering about 0.29%. Sequenced input: CD4+ T cells from PBMCs. Receptors were obtained from a human donor with Susac syndrome.

J is TRBJ2-1 and V is TRBV5-6; D possibly uses TRBD1 or TRBD2 (5 bases each). Per germline, CDR1 SGHDT and CDR2 YYEEEE. This CDR3 comprises 13 residues. Trimming left V 4 bases short and J 14 bases short, with 19 bases between. CDR3 DNA sequence: TGTGCCAGCAGCCGGGACCTACCGGACTCAAAGTTCTTC. This sequence encodes CASSRDLPDSKFF.

This chain uses TRBV7-9 with TRBJ2-3; no definite D call. Germline values: CDR1 SEHNR, CDR2 FQNEAQ (reference sequence). The germline V and J ends were trimmed by 2 bases and 4 bases, with 10 bases remaining between them. CDR3 length: 14 amino acids. Here the CDR3 reads CASSLTHGSDTQYF. CDR3 coding DNA: TGTGCCAGCAGCTTAACACATGGGTCAGATACGCAGTATTTT.

CDR3 coding DNA: TGTGCCAGCAGACCGACAGGATCGGGAGCCTACGAGCAGTACTTC. Protein: CASRPTGSGAYEQYF. This sequence joins TRBV3-1 and TRBJ2-7; D assignment may be TRBD1 or TRBD2 (6 bases each). The CDR3 sequence is 15 residues long. Germline assignment: CDR1 LGHDT and CDR2 YNNKEL (reference sequence). Trimming removed 6 bases at V and 2 bases at J, with 17 bases between.

The chain couples TRBV3-1 to TRBJ2-3; D ambiguous. Germline loops: CDR1 LGHDT, CDR2 YNNKEL (reference sequence). Trimming cost V 0 bases and J 11 bases, with 12 bases left between them. The CDR3 length is 13 residues. In DNA, the CDR3 is TGTGCCAGCAGCCAAGATCTTACGGACGGGCAGTATTTT. Translating it yields CASSQDLTDGQYF.

The genes are TRBV10-3 and TRBJ2-7; 7 nucleotides line up with TRBD1. V trimming: 5 bases; J trimming: 3 bases; junction bases outside the gene matches: 7. This CDR3 contains 14 residues. From germline, CDR1 is ENHRY and CDR2 SYGVKD. In DNA, the CDR3 is TGTGCCATCAGTACAGGGGACCTACTCTACGAGCAGTACTTC. Protein product: CAISTGDLLYEQYF.

The chain recombines TRBV4-1 with TRBJ2-7, with D unclear. From germline, CDR1 is MGHRA and CDR2 YSYEKL. V was pared by 0 bases and J by 4 bases, with 7 bases between. The CDR3 consists of 13 residues. CDR3: CASSQDGVYEQYF. As DNA, the CDR3 is TGCGCCAGCAGCCAAGATGGAGTTTACGAGCAGTACTTC.

V is TRBV12-3 or TRBV12-4 and J is TRBJ2-5; D remains unclear. This CDR3 region has 14 residues. Between the trimmed V and J ends, which lost 3 bases and 1 base, there was a span of 9 bases. CDR3 sequence reads: CASSFSWLQETQYF. CDR3 coding DNA: TGTGCCAGCAGTTTCTCGTGGCTCCAAGAGACCCAGTACTTC.

The CDR3 region is CASKGGPNEQFF. The CDR3 DNA is TGCGCCAGCAAAGGCGGCCCCAATGAGCAGTTCTTC. The rearrangement links TRBV5-1 to TRBJ2-1; D uncertain. The CDR3 runs 12 residues. In germline, CDR1 is SGHRS, CDR2 YFSETQ. Trimming cost V 6 bases and J 6 bases, with 10 bases left between them.

This rearrangement joins TRBV5-1 to TRBJ2-3; D uncertain. Trimming removed 4 bases from V and 4 bases from J, with 7 bases in between. Germline lookup yields CDR1 SGHRS and CDR2 YFSETQ. The CDR3 extends over 12 amino acids. DNA of the CDR3: TGCGCCAGCAGCGCCGGTTCAGATACGCAGTATTTT. This codes for CASSAGSDTQYF. Full variable domain (remainder filled in from reference TRBV5-1 and TRBJ2-3): KAGVTQTPRYLIKTRGQQVTLSCSPISGHRSVSWYQQTPGQGLQFLFEYFSETQRNKGNFPGRFSGRQFSNSRSEMNVSTLELGDSALYLCASSAGSDTQYFGPGTRLTVL.

The V call is TRBV20-1, the J call TRBJ1-2; D not certain. The germline V and J ends were trimmed by 6 bases and 0 bases, with 14 bases remaining between them. The CDR3 contains 14 residues. Germline CDR1 DFQATT, CDR2 SNEGSKA (reference sequence). The DNA for the CDR3 is TGCAGTGCACCGACGGCTCGACCTAACTATGGCTACACCTTC. Protein product: CSAPTARPNYGYTF.

The chain employs TRBV11-2 and TRBJ2-7, with TRBD2 matching 10 bases. Germline CDR1 is SGHAT and CDR2 is FQNNGV. J lost 4 bases, V lost 5 bases, and 8 bases had no gene match. The CDR3 is made up of 15 amino acids. The CDR3 bases are TGTGCCAGCAGCGCCCTAGCGGGGGATTCTTACGAGCAGTACTTC. Its translation is CASSALAGDSYEQYF.

This chain links TRBV5-1 with TRBJ2-5; perhaps TRBD2 as D (6 bases). Germline CDR1 SGHRS, CDR2 YFSETQ. The V end was cut by 1 base, the J end by 5 bases, with 9 bases between. This CDR3 contains 13 residues. CDR3 residues: CASSLRGAETQYF. The CDR3 nucleotides are TGCGCCAGCAGCTTGCGCGGGGCCGAGACCCAGTACTTC. Filled out from reference TRBV5-1 and TRBJ2-5, the complete variable domain reads KAGVTQTPRYLIKTRGQQVTLSCSPISGHRSVSWYQQTPGQGLQFLFEYFSETQRNKGNFPGRFSGRQFSNSRSEMNVSTLELGDSALYLCASSLRGAETQYFGPGTRLLVL.

This clonotype occurred once. The chain is built from TRBV2 and TRBJ2-5; D gene ambiguous. Germline loops: CDR1 SNHLY, CDR2 FYNNEI. V shed 4 bases and J shed 1 base, with 10 bases lying between them. CDR3 length: 14 residues. Written as DNA, the CDR3 is TGTGCCAGCAGTGGGCAACTAATCCAAGAGACCCAGTACTTC. Its protein product is CASSGQLIQETQYF.

This clonotype was recorded a few times. The gene calls are TRBV11-2 and TRBJ2-5; D gene uncertain. Germline CDR1 and CDR2: SGHAT and FQNNGV. The CDR3 sequence is 13 residues long. V was cut by 3 bases and J by 2 bases, with 7 bases left in between. The CDR3 nucleotides are TGTGCCAGCAGCTTCGGTAGGCAAGAGACCCAGTACTTC. As protein: CASSFGRQETQYF.

This sequence joins TRBV29-1 and TRBJ2-2; the match to TRBD2 covers 8 bases. Trimming removed 0 bases from V and 8 bases from J; junction bases left unmatched: 8. The CDR3 covers 15 residues. The germline V gene has CDR1 SQVTM and CDR2 ANQGSEA. This chain's CDR3 is CSVEDRGGLPGELFF. CDR3 in DNA: TGCAGCGTTGAAGATCGGGGGGGTCTACCAGGGGAGCTGTTTTTT.

This clonotype was recorded once. The rearrangement links TRBV7-2 to TRBJ1-2, with 7 bases fitting TRBD1. The CDR3 sequence is 16 residues long. With V trimmed by 2 bases and J by 2 bases, 8 bases remained unmatched. CDR1 SGHTA and CDR2 FQGNSA come from the germline V gene. CDR3 residues: CASSLWMGQQNYGYTF. The CDR3 DNA reads TGTGCCAGCAGCTTATGGATGGGACAGCAAAACTATGGCTACACCTTC. Full variable domain (outside the CDR3, taken from reference TRBV7-2 and TRBJ1-2): GAGVSQSPSNKVTEKGKDVELRCDPISGHTALYWYRQSLGQGLEFLIYFQGNSAPDKSGLPSDRFSAERTGGSVSTLTIQRTQQEDSAVYLCASSLWMGQQNYGYTFGSGTRLTVV.

This chain links TRBV29-1 with TRBJ1-3; no clear D gene. Trimming removed 4 bases from V and 9 bases from J, with 13 bases in between. The CDR3 covers 12 residues. The V gene's germline CDR1 is SQVTM and CDR2 ANQGSEA. Here the CDR3 reads CSVALEKSTIYF. CDR3 nucleotides: TGCAGCGTTGCCCTTGAGAAAAGCACCATATATTTT.

This chain uses TRBV20-1 with TRBJ2-1, with 11 bases that match TRBD2. Germline trimming cut 4 bases from V and 0 bases from J; bases unmatched to any gene: 8. The length of the CDR3 is 17 residues. CDR1 is DFQATT and CDR2 is SNEGSKA in the germline V gene (reference sequence). The CDR3 DNA sequence: TGCAGTGCTATGGCTAGCGGGGGGCTGAGCTCCTACAATGAGCAGTTCTTC. Protein: CSAMASGGLSSYNEQFF.

The rearrangement uses TRBV7-8 and TRBJ2-1; D call uncertain. The V and J ends lost 5 bases and 0 bases respectively, with 11 bases between them. Germline values: CDR1 SGHVS, CDR2 FQNEAQ. The CDR3 loop spans 15 amino acids. The CDR3 DNA sequence: TGTGCCAGCAGCCTGCAGGCCTTCTCCTACAATGAGCAGTTCTTC. Its protein product is CASSLQAFSYNEQFF.

This clonotype was picked up a small number of times. The V gene is TRBV11-2, the J gene TRBJ1-4; 7 bases are a match to TRBD1. CDR3 size: 15 residues. Germline CDR1 and CDR2: SGHAT and FQNNGV. The V gene end was trimmed by 5 bases and the J gene end by 8 bases; junction bases not matched to a gene: 11. The CDR3 sequence is CASSHSTGIDEKLFF. DNA for the CDR3: TGTGCCAGCAGCCACTCGACAGGGATTGACGAAAAACTGTTTTTT. The variable domain in full, with the rest retrieved from reference TRBV11-2 and TRBJ1-4, is EAGVAQSPRYKIIEKRQSVAFWCNPISGHATLYWYQQILGQGPKLLIQFQNNGVVDDSQLPKDRFSAERLKGVDSTLKIQPAKLEDSAVYLCASSHSTGIDEKLFFGSGTQLSVL.

The chain recombines TRBV9 with TRBJ2-4, with D unresolved. The V end lost 3 bases, the J end lost 0 bases, and 10 bases lay between the germline ends. Germline V CDR1 and CDR2: SGDLS, YYNGEE. The CDR3 loop spans 15 amino acids. The CDR3 sequence: CASSETQLAKNIQYF. The CDR3 nucleotides read TGTGCCAGCAGCGAGACACAGTTAGCCAAAAACATTCAGTACTTC.

The genes are TRBV4-3 and TRBJ1-6; D not resolved. The CDR3 is 10 residues long. Deletions cut 0 bases from V and 14 bases from J, with 2 bases between. CDR1 and CDR2 from the germline V gene are LGHNA and YSLEER. The CDR3 DNA reads TGCGCCAGCAGCCAAGAGGCCCTCCACTTT. Translation: CASSQEALHF.

This clonotype turned up a few times. The chain is built from TRBV12-3 or TRBV12-4 and TRBJ2-7; 10 positions agree with TRBD1. This CDR3 has 16 residues. V dropped 7 bases and J dropped 4; count of bases not matched to a gene: 13. The CDR3 DNA follows: TGTGCCAGCACCATATCACGACAGGGGGCCAGGTACGAGCAGTACTTC. This sequence encodes CASTISRQGARYEQYF.

The rearrangement joins TRBV20-1 to TRBJ2-7; maybe TRBD2 (5 bases). The CDR3 length is 15 residues. The germline V gene encodes CDR1 DFQATT and CDR2 SNEGSKA (reference sequence). Trimming left V 0 bases short and J 5 bases short, with 17 bases between. CDR3 protein: CSARDPGNSPHEQYF. CDR3 sequence (DNA): TGCAGTGCTAGAGACCCCGGGAATAGCCCCCACGAGCAGTACTTC.

This rearrangement joins TRBV6-1 to TRBJ2-3, with no clear D. The CDR3 sequence is 12 residues long. Germline values: CDR1 MNHNS, CDR2 SASEGT. V lost 6 bases and J lost 0, with 4 bases in between. For the CDR3, the DNA is TGTGCCAGCAGGACTAGCACAGATACGCAGTATTTT. Its translation is CASRTSTDTQYF.

The chain's CDR3 is CASSLIGDYGYTF. Written as DNA, the CDR3 is TGTGCCAGCAGCTTAATCGGGGATTATGGCTACACCTTC. The V gene is TRBV7-8, the J gene TRBJ1-2; no definite D call. Germline V gene data show CDR1 as SGHVS and CDR2 as FQNEAQ. The CDR3 sequence is 13 residues long. The V and J ends lost 2 bases and 5 bases respectively, with 9 bases between them.

The V gene is TRBV5-6, the J gene TRBJ1-2; TRBD1 matches at 10 bases. Germline CDR1 reads SGHDT; CDR2 reads YYEEEE. With V trimmed by 4 bases and J by 7 bases, 7 bases remained unmatched. The CDR3 is 14 residues long. The CDR3 nucleotides read TGTGCCAGCAGCCCCGGGACAGGGGTATTTGGCTACACCTTC. This encodes CASSPGTGVFGYTF. Full variable domain (missing parts from reference TRBV5-6 and TRBJ1-2): DAGVTQSPTHLIKTRGQQVTLRCSPKSGHDTVSWYQQALGQGPQFIFQYYEEEERQRGNFPDRFSGHQFPNYSSELNVNALLLGDSALYLCASSPGTGVFGYTFGSGTRLTVV.

Details on this clonotype: At one boundary the junction diverges from the germline segment, which might be a read error. The V and J genes are TRBV11-3 and TRBJ2-3; D perhaps matches TRBD2 (6 bases). The germline CDR1 and CDR2 sequences are SGHNT and YENEEA. There are 14 residues in the CDR3. The CDR3 region has the DNA TGTGCCAGCAGCTCCCCAACTAGCAAAGATACGCAGTATTTT. Amino acid sequence: CASSSPTSKDTQYF.

This clonotype was recorded a few times. V is TRBV25-1 and J is TRBJ2-7; D possibly corresponds to TRBD2 (5 bases). The V gene's germline CDR1 is MGHDK and CDR2 SYGVNS. CDR3 length: 13 amino acids. Trimming pared 3 bases from V and 9 bases from J, leaving 15 bases between. In nucleotides, the CDR3 is TGTGCCAGCAGTGATAGGCTAGCTCCACGGCAGTACTTC. Translating gives CASSDRLAPRQYF.

This clonotype was found once. The DNA for the CDR3 is TGCAGTGTACCGGGACACTTGAACACTGAAGCTTTCTTT. Amino acids: CSVPGHLNTEAFF. V and J are TRBV20-1 and TRBJ1-1, with D maybe TRBD1 (6 bases). Germline lookup yields CDR1 DFQATT and CDR2 SNEGSKA (reference sequence). Trimming removed 7 bases from V and 0 bases from J, with 12 bases in between. The CDR3 runs 13 residues.